This is a list of T cell receptor beta chains from one sample in a study of T cell repertoires in aging, cancer and after chemotherapy. TCRdb itself ran the multiplex PCR reads through MiXCR, one entry per CDR3 protein. The sample yields 1,500 to 2,000 distinct CDR3 sequences, about 50% seen once. The specimen sequenced was blood. The receptors shown here come from a human donor with a blood cancer. Each CDR3 is given with its conserved first and last residue. Each record gives: J gene, V gene, CDR3 protein.

>TRBJ2-1|TRBV29-1
CSVEPPFAGNNEQFF
>TRBJ2-3|TRBV5-6
CASSGTGLAGADTQYF
>TRBJ2-7|TRBV12-3/TRBV12-4
CASSPGQELIYEQYF
>TRBJ2-3|TRBV13
CASSTGLGDTDTQYF
>TRBJ2-1|TRBV6-5
CASSYPDNVQFF
>TRBJ1-4|TRBV30
CAWSVHFGEKLFF
>TRBJ1-3|TRBV6-2/TRBV6-3
CASIKGSSGNTIYF
>TRBJ2-1|TRBV7-2
CASSPGTSGTIPYNEQFF
>TRBJ2-1|TRBV6-1
CASRWDRNEQFF
>TRBJ2-1|TRBV6-5
CASSYSPSSGIYNEQFF
>TRBJ2-1|TRBV7-9
CASSLNPQTSGTQFF
>TRBJ2-7|TRBV20-1
CSARDSGGVYEQYF
>TRBJ2-7|TRBV27
CASSSTLGGLAGVNEQYF
>TRBJ2-5|TRBV29-1
CSVAGSYQETQYF
>TRBJ2-7|TRBV13
CASSLDASGKYDEQYF
>TRBJ2-7|TRBV6-5
CASSSGVQGQYF
>TRBJ1-2|TRBV29-1
CSAEGQNYGYTF
>TRBJ2-2|TRBV6-1
CASGGRATGELFF
>TRBJ2-3|TRBV29-1
CSVHISRDTQDF
>TRBJ2-1|TRBV5-6
CASSPLMGTYNEQFF
>TRBJ2-5|TRBV5-6
CASSGGQGTPQETQYF
>TRBJ2-3|TRBV6-5
CASGLTSFPDTQYF
>TRBJ2-1|TRBV15
CATSGGGVREQFF
>TRBJ2-7|TRBV20-1
CSAKQGYEQYF
>TRBJ2-4|TRBV6-2/TRBV6-3
CASTLSGENIQYF
>TRBJ2-5|TRBV19
CASSIPGLSETQYF
>TRBJ2-7|TRBV19
CASTQVAGDINEQYF
>TRBJ2-3|TRBV12-3/TRBV12-4
CASTPSVRGTDTQYF
>TRBJ2-2|TRBV7-9
CASSPGGTGELFF
>TRBJ2-5|TRBV29-1
CSGGQSQETQYF
>TRBJ2-1|TRBV13
CASSSPLTGGYNKQFF
>TRBJ2-6|TRBV29-1
CSVRQGVGGANVLTF
>TRBJ2-7|TRBV5-4
CASSLGSGAYEQYF
>TRBJ2-1|TRBV6-6
CASSPGLAGHNEQFF
>TRBJ2-1|TRBV7-3
CASSMTSGSHEQFF
>TRBJ2-5|TRBV27
CASSLKVETQYF
>TRBJ2-5|TRBV5-6
CASSLVDPQKETQYF
>TRBJ2-2|TRBV7-2
CASSLAGGITGELFF